Below, 17 T cell receptor beta chains from the same sample are listed, as sequenced in a study of cytotoxic CD8 clonotypes in ibrutinib-treated CLL. TCRdb keeps only in-frame clones here, not all; method: immunoSEQ multiplex PCR. The sample yields some 150,000 clones, 75% to 80% seen once. Specimen: PBMCs, collected after 24 months of ibrutinib treatment. The receptor source for this set is a human donor with chronic lymphocytic leukemia.

This clone was seen repeatedly, ten times or more. The genes are TRBV7-8 and TRBJ2-7; 8 bases map to TRBD1. V trimming: 1 base; J trimming: 0 bases; junction bases outside the gene matches: 5. The CDR3 sequence is 16 residues long. CDR1 and CDR2 (germline): SGHVS, FQNEAQ. The CDR3 bases are TGTGCCAGCAGCTTAGGGAATACAGGGGGCTCCTACGAGCAGTACTTC. This gives the protein CASSLGNTGGSYEQYF.

The rearrangement joins TRBV28 to TRBJ1-6, with D perhaps matching TRBD1 (6 bases). Trimming stripped 7 bases from V and 9 bases from J, with 19 bases between. CDR3 length: 15 residues. Germline V gives CDR1 MDHEN, CDR2 SYDVKM. The CDR3 spells CASIRGGQIFSPLHF. In DNA form, the CDR3 reads TGTGCCAGCATACGTGGGGGACAAATTTTTTCACCCCTCCACTTT.

The rearrangement joins TRBV9 to TRBJ2-7; 7 nucleotides line up with TRBD1. The CDR3 is 14 residues long. The V and J ends lost 4 bases and 6 bases, in that order; junction bases with no gene match: 10. Germline loops: CDR1 SGDLS, CDR2 YYNGEE. CDR3 DNA sequence: TGTGCCAGCAGCAAACGACAGGGTATGAGCGAGCAGTACTTC. Its translation: CASSKRQGMSEQYF. The whole variable domain, remainder taken from reference TRBV9 and TRBJ2-7, is DSGVTQTPKHLITATGQRVTLRCSPRSGDLSVYWYQQSLDQGLQFLIQYYNGEERAKGNILERFSAQQFPDLHSELNLSSLELGDSALYFCASSKRQGMSEQYFGPGTRLTVT.

This clone was picked up one time. This chain uses TRBV6-5 with TRBJ1-5; TRBD1 matches 11 bases. This CDR3 region has 15 residues. The germline CDR1 and CDR2 sequences are MNHEY and SVGAGI. V lost 6 bases, J lost 6 bases, and 7 bases stayed unmatched. The chain's CDR3 is CASSQDRGRGQPQHF. In DNA, the CDR3 is TGTGCCAGCAGCCAGGACAGGGGGCGGGGTCAGCCCCAGCATTTT.

This clone was seen a few times. The chain carries TRBV11-3 and TRBJ2-1; D is ambiguous. The CDR3 sequence is 13 residues long. Looked up from germline, CDR1 is SGHNT and CDR2 is YENEEA. Trimming removed 1 base at V and 6 bases at J, with 7 bases between. CDR3 sequence reads: CASSLGAANEQFF. The CDR3 DNA is TGTGCCAGCAGCTTAGGGGCCGCCAATGAGCAGTTCTTC.

This clone was detected a few times. The chain uses TRBV27 and TRBJ1-4; D gene unclear. V shed 2 bases and J shed 8 bases, with 9 bases lying between them. This CDR3 contains 13 residues. Germline CDR1 and CDR2: MNHEY and SMNVEV (reference sequence). As DNA, the CDR3 is TGTGCCAGCAGTTTACTGGGCCGGGAAAAACTGTTTTTT. Translation gives CASSLLGREKLFF.

With regard to this clone: Its ends do not fully match the called genes, so a read error is possible. The chain carries TRBV9 and TRBJ2-1; the D is unclear. The CDR3 sequence is 11 residues long. Germline CDR1 reads SGDLS; CDR2 reads YYNGEE. The CDR3 spells CASSSHNEQFF. The CDR3 DNA follows: TGTGCCAGCAGCTCCCACAATGAGCAGTTCTTC.

The rearrangement uses TRBV19 and TRBJ2-7; a weak D match, TRBD2 (5 bases). Germline CDR1 reads LNHDA; CDR2 reads SQIVND (reference sequence). The CDR3 loop spans 13 amino acids. V dropped 3 bases and J dropped 5 bases, with 11 bases sitting between them. The CDR3 loop is CASSMGSGDEQYF. The CDR3 bases are TGTGCCAGTAGTATGGGGTCCGGGGACGAGCAGTACTTC.

The rearrangement uses TRBV7-2 and TRBJ2-7, with a weak D call TRBD2 (5 bases). CDR3 length: 15 residues. Germline V CDR1 and CDR2: SGHTA, FQGNSA. The germline V and J ends were trimmed by 7 bases and 1 base, with 17 bases remaining between them. The CDR3 protein is CASNPTPGGSYEQYF. CDR3 DNA: TGTGCCAGCAACCCAACCCCCGGCGGGTCCTACGAGCAGTACTTC.

The chain has TRBV7-8 and TRBJ2-7; 7 bases map to TRBD1. Germline lookup yields CDR1 SGHVS and CDR2 FQNEAQ. This CDR3 spans 13 amino acids. Unmatched junction bases numbered 7, after V lost 5 bases and J lost 6 bases. The CDR3 region is CASSPQGIGEQYF. The CDR3 nucleotides read TGTGCCAGCAGCCCACAGGGGATAGGCGAGCAGTACTTC.

The J gene is TRBJ2-5, the V gene TRBV9, with 9 bases fitting TRBD1. Trimming at V came to 0 bases and at J to 2 bases, leaving 5 bases not matched to a gene. This CDR3 region has 16 residues. The germline gives CDR1 SGDLS, CDR2 YYNGEE. The CDR3 sequence is CASSVGGQGLQETQYF. In DNA form, the CDR3 reads TGTGCCAGCAGCGTAGGGGGACAGGGTCTACAAGAGACCCAGTACTTC.

The V gene is TRBV7-9, the J gene TRBJ2-7; D may be TRBD2 (6 bases). The CDR3 consists of 14 residues. Deletions cut 7 bases from V and 1 base from J, with 14 bases between. The germline gives CDR1 SEHNR, CDR2 FQNEAQ (reference sequence). CDR3 DNA: TGTGCCAGCACCCAAGGGACTGTTTCCTACGAGCAGTACTTC. Translation gives CASTQGTVSYEQYF.

J is TRBJ2-1 and V is TRBV9; possible D gene TRBD1, 6 bases. The germline CDR1 and CDR2 sequences are SGDLS and YYNGEE. The CDR3 consists of 13 residues. The germline V and J ends were trimmed by 0 bases and 9 bases, with 10 bases remaining between them. Here the CDR3 DNA reads TGTGCCAGCAGCGTAGGGGCAGGGGCTGAGCAGTTCTTC. Translating gives CASSVGAGAEQFF.

This chain connects TRBV7-9 to TRBJ1-1; unclear D gene. This CDR3 spans 13 amino acids. Germline V gene lookup returns CDR1 SEHNR and CDR2 FQNEAQ (reference sequence). Trimming took 5 bases from V and 4 from J, leaving 11 bases between them. The CDR3 is CASSPEWGTEAFF. The CDR3, as DNA: TGTGCCAGCAGCCCAGAGTGGGGCACTGAAGCTTTCTTT.

This chain joins TRBV13 and TRBJ2-1; D unclear. The CDR3 loop spans 15 amino acids. The V end was cut by 2 bases, the J end by 0 bases, with 8 bases between. Germline loops: CDR1 PRHDT, CDR2 FYEKMQ (reference sequence). CDR3 protein: CASSLRYGSYNEQFF. The DNA of the CDR3 is TGTGCCAGCAGCTTAAGGTACGGCTCCTACAATGAGCAGTTCTTC. Based on the CDR3 plus reference TRBV13 and TRBJ2-1, the full variable domain is AAGVIQSPRHLIKEKRETATLKCYPIPRHDTVYWYQQGPGQDPQFLISFYEKMQSDKGSIPDRFSAQQFSDYHSELNMSSLELGDSALYFCASSLRYGSYNEQFFGPGTRLTVL.

This clone showed up just a few times. The gene calls are TRBV27 and TRBJ1-4; no definite D call. Germline values: CDR1 MNHEY, CDR2 SMNVEV (reference sequence). The CDR3 runs to 15 residues. Trimming stripped 8 bases from V and 0 bases from J, with 13 bases between. In nucleotides, the CDR3 is TGTGCCAGCGCTGGCGCGTTTGCAACTAATGAAAAACTGTTTTTT. This gives the protein CASAGAFATNEKLFF.

The V and J genes are TRBV11-2 and TRBJ2-3, with TRBD2 matching over 8 bases. There are 14 residues in the CDR3. Germline loops: CDR1 SGHAT, CDR2 FQNNGV. With 5 bases clipped from V and 6 bases from J, the junction kept 7 bases outside the gene matches. This CDR3 is CASSPGLAVDTQYF. The DNA for the CDR3 is TGTGCCAGCAGCCCCGGACTAGCAGTGGATACGCAGTATTTT.